This TCR beta chain comes out of a study of T cells in localized non-small cell lung cancer. Profiling relied on immunoSEQ multiplex PCR, and the TCRdb table lists in-frame clones only, not all of them. The sample lists tens of thousands of clones; 80% to 90% were seen once. J lost 5 bases, V lost 3 bases, and 11 bases had no gene match. The CDR3 runs 18 residues. CDR1 and CDR2 from the germline V gene are SEHNR and FQNEAQ (reference sequence). This sample comprised peripheral blood, obtained before any cancer treatment. The V call is TRBV7-9, the J call TRBJ2-2, with 11 bases aligning to TRBD1. This clonotype originated in a man aged 40 to 69 with stage I squamous cell lung carcinoma. This chain's CDR3 is CASSLPAVGQGVTGELFF. DNA for the CDR3: TGTGCCAGCAGCTTGCCTGCGGTGGGACAGGGGGTAACCGGGGAGCTGTTTTTT.